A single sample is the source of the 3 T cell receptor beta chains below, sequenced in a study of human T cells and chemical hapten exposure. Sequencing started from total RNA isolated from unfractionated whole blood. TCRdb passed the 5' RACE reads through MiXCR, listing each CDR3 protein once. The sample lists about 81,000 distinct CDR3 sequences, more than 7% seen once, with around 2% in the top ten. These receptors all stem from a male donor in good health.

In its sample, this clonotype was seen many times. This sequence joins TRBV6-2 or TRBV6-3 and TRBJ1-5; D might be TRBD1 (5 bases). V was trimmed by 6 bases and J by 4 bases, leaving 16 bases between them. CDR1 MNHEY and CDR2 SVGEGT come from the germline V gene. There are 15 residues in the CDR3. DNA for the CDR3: TGTGCCAGCAGCAGCGAAGGTGGGGGGAATCAGCCCCAGCATTTT. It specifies CASSSEGGGNQPQHF.

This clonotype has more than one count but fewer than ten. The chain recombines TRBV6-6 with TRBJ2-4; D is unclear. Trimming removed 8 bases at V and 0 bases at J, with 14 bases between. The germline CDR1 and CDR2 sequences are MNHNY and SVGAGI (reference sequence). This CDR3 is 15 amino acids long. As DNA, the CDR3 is TGTGCCAGCTTGAAGGCGCAGATAGCCAAAAACATTCAGTACTTC. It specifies CASLKAQIAKNIQYF.

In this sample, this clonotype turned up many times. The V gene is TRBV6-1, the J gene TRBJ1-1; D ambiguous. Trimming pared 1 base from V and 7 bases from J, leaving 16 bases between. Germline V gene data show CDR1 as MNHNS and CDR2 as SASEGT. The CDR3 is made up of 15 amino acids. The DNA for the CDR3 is TGTGCCAGCAGTGAAGGTAGCAGAACCCTTCTTGAAGCTTTCTTT. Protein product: CASSEGSRTLLEAFF.